This is a list of T cell receptor beta chains from one sample in a study of T cell responses to AZD1222 COVID-19 vaccine. Repertoires were generated with immunoSEQ multiplex PCR, while TCRdb's copy carries only in-frame clones and drops some. Found here are tens of thousands of clones, 90% of them singletons; the top ten hold around 3.4%. The sequences come from peripheral blood, collected 28 days after the second AZD1222 dose. All receptors derive from an adult who received the AZD1222 COVID-19 vaccine. Both conserved end residues are part of each CDR3. The order of the fields is J gene, V gene, clone size, D gene, CDR3 DNA, CDR3 protein. D genes are given only for firm matches. Rows give clone size only sometimes, using once, few, many, or a class for an expanded clone.

>TRBJ1-1|TRBV4-1|.|TRBD1
TGCGCCAGCAGCCAAGCTGTCACAGGGGGGACCACTGAAGCTTTCTTT
CASSQAVTGGTTEAFF
>TRBJ1-5|TRBV6-5|.|.
TGTGCCAGCAGGCCTGACCTTACTCTTCAGCCCCAGCATTTT
CASRPDLTLQPQHF
>TRBJ1-6|TRBV24-1|.|.
TGTGCCACCAGTGCCCAAGCGGACGGTACATATAATTCACCCCTCCACTTT
CATSAQADGTYNSPLHF
>TRBJ1-1|TRBV18|.|.
TGTGCCAGCTCAGGGAGGGAACCCATGAACACTGAAGCTTTCTTT
CASSGREPMNTEAFF
>TRBJ2-2|TRBV5-1|.|TRBD1
TGCGCCAGCAGCTCCCGGACAGGGGGGACCACCGGGGAGCTGTTTTTT
CASSSRTGGTTGELFF
>TRBJ1-5|TRBV6-5|.|TRBD1
TGTGCCAGCAGTTCAGGACAGGCCTACGACGGTCAGCCCCAGCATTTT
CASSSGQAYDGQPQHF
>TRBJ2-3|TRBV11-2|.|.
TGTGCCAGCAGCTTATGGAGGGGGTTCACAGATACGCAGTATTTT
CASSLWRGFTDTQYF
>TRBJ2-7|TRBV11-3|once|.
TGTGCCAGCAGCTTCTCTGGGGGGGAGCAGTACTTC
CASSFSGGEQYF
>TRBJ1-3|TRBV14|.|.
TGTGCCAGCAGCCAAGAGGCCGGCTGGGACACCATATATTTT
CASSQEAGWDTIYF
>TRBJ1-1|TRBV5-4|once|TRBD1
TGTGCCAGCAGCTTGGACAGGGGGAGTACTGAAGCTTTCTTT
CASSLDRGSTEAFF
>TRBJ1-5|TRBV19|.|.
TGTGCCAGTAGTAATAGGAGGCAGGGTCCTGGGAATCAGCCCCAGCATTTT
CASSNRRQGPGNQPQHF
>TRBJ1-2|TRBV5-4|.|.
TGTGCCAGCAGCTTCCGGTCCCCATATGGCTACACCTTC
CASSFRSPYGYTF
>TRBJ1-2|TRBV29-1|.|.
TGCAGCGTTCAACCGCCCGGCGGAACCAACTATGGCTACACCTTC
CSVQPPGGTNYGYTF
>TRBJ2-5|TRBV2|few|.
TGTGCCAGCAGTGAAGACAGGCTGGAGACCCAGTACTTC
CASSEDRLETQYF
>TRBJ2-2|TRBV24-1|.|TRBD1
TGTGCCACCAGTGATCCCGTGGGGACAGGGGACACCGGGGAGCTGTTTTTT
CATSDPVGTGDTGELFF
>TRBJ2-2|TRBV7-2|.|TRBD1
TGTGCCAGCAGCGCCCAACAGGGGTACGGGGAGCTGTTTTTT
CASSAQQGYGELFF
>TRBJ2-7|TRBV20-1|.|.
TGCAGTGCTAGAGAGGGCTACGAGCAGTACTTC
CSAREGYEQYF
>TRBJ1-5|TRBV7-2|few|.
TGTGCCAGCAGCTTCGACGGGACCACAGGTCAGCCCCAGCATTTT
CASSFDGTTGQPQHF
>TRBJ1-5|TRBV4-3|.|.
TGCGCCAGCAGCCAAGACGGGCAGGTTACACCTAGCAATCAGCCCCAGCATTTT
CASSQDGQVTPSNQPQHF
>TRBJ2-1|TRBV7-9|.|TRBD2
TGTGCCAGCAGCTACCTTTCGGGGGGGGCCAACTACAATGAGCAGTTCTTC
CASSYLSGGANYNEQFF
>TRBJ2-1|TRBV18|.|.
TGTGCCAGCACCCGCACGCTCGATACAGGGGAGGGTGAGCAGTTCTTC
CASTRTLDTGEGEQFF
>TRBJ2-7|TRBV6-5|.|TRBD1
TGTGCCAGCAGTTACACAGGGGGGAACGAGCAGTACTTC
CASSYTGGNEQYF
>TRBJ1-2|TRBV4-1|.|.
TGCGCCAGCAGCCAAGAAGGGGCCGCGGCGGTTAACTATGGCTACACCTTC
CASSQEGAAAVNYGYTF
>TRBJ2-2|TRBV29-1|.|.
TGCAGCGTTGTAAGGGAATGGGGCACCGGGGAGCTGTTTTTT
CSVVREWGTGELFF
>TRBJ2-1|TRBV7-2|.|.
TGTGCCAGCAGCTTATATCAGGTTGTCGATGAGCAGTTCTTC
CASSLYQVVDEQFF
>TRBJ2-7|TRBV4-1|.|.
TGCGCCAGCAGCTCGTTACCGGTCACCTACGAGCAGTACTTC
CASSSLPVTYEQYF
>TRBJ1-1|TRBV30|.|TRBD1
TGTGCCTGGACTGGGACAGGGCGAAACACTGAAGCTTTCTTT
CAWTGTGRNTEAFF
>TRBJ1-2|TRBV11-2|.|.
TGTGCCAGCAGCTCAATCCGGCAGTATGGCTACACCTTC
CASSSIRQYGYTF
>TRBJ1-1|TRBV3-1/TRBV3-2|once|.
TGTGCCAGCAGCCAAGATAGGGGAACTGAAGCTTTCTTT
CASSQDRGTEAFF
>TRBJ1-2|TRBV6-5|.|.
TGTGCCAGCAGTTACGTTTCAGGGAATGGCTACACCTTC
CASSYVSGNGYTF
>TRBJ1-5|TRBV30|.|TRBD1
TGTGCCTGGGGCAGGGGGTACGGCAATCAGCCCCAGCATTTT
CAWGRGYGNQPQHF
>TRBJ2-1|TRBV18|.|TRBD2
TGTGCCAGCTCTCCCGGGACTAGCGACAATGAGCAGTTCTTC
CASSPGTSDNEQFF
>TRBJ1-1|TRBV7-8|.|.
TGTGCCAGCAGCCCCCGGTCGGTAAGGCCTGGGAACACTGAAGCTTTCTTT
CASSPRSVRPGNTEAFF
>TRBJ2-2|TRBV7-9|.|.
TGTGCCAGCACCAACACCGGGGAGCTGTTTTTT
CASTNTGELFF
>TRBJ1-3|TRBV9|.|.
TGTGCCAGCAGCGTACAGAGAATCTCTGGAAACACCATATATTTT
CASSVQRISGNTIYF
>TRBJ1-2|TRBV6-6|once|TRBD1
TGTGCCAGCACTCGGACAGGGGACGGGTCGAGTGGCTACACCTTC
CASTRTGDGSSGYTF
>TRBJ2-7|TRBV6-5|.|TRBD2
TGTGCCACCGGGACTAGCGGAGAGTACGAGCAGTACTTC
CATGTSGEYEQYF
>TRBJ2-7|TRBV6-5|.|TRBD1
TGTGCCAGCATCCGAGGACAGGGAGCCTCCTACGAGCAGTACTTC
CASIRGQGASYEQYF
>TRBJ1-5|TRBV7-9|.|.
TGTGCCAGCAGCTCCAGGGGTGGGCAGCCCCAGCATTTT
CASSSRGGQPQHF
>TRBJ1-6|TRBV30|.|.
TGTGCCTGGTCTGGCAGGGGTGGGAATTCACCCCTCCACTTT
CAWSGRGGNSPLHF
>TRBJ2-1|TRBV7-2|.|TRBD2
TGTGCCAGCAGCTCGAGCCCCAGCGGGATTCAGTTCTTC
CASSSSPSGIQFF
>TRBJ2-7|TRBV18|.|TRBD2
TGTGCCAGCTCACCACGGACTAGCGGGGGTGGTGAGCAGTACTTC
CASSPRTSGGGEQYF
>TRBJ1-3|TRBV5-1|few|TRBD1
TGCGCCAGCAGCTGGGACAGGTCCTCCTCTGGAAACACCATATATTTT
CASSWDRSSSGNTIYF
>TRBJ1-1|TRBV29-1|.|TRBD1
TGCAGCGTTGTAGGAGGGGGCAACACTGAAGCTTTCTTT
CSVVGGGNTEAFF
>TRBJ2-3|TRBV6-1|once|.
TGTGCCAGCAGAGAATACAGGGGGGGTTTCGGCACAGATACGCAGTATTTT
CASREYRGGFGTDTQYF
>TRBJ1-2|TRBV29-1|.|.
TGCAGCGTTGACACGTCGAGGACAAATGGCTACACCTTC
CSVDTSRTNGYTF
>TRBJ2-7|TRBV6-1|once|TRBD2
TGTGCCAGCAGTCCAGCGGGGGAGCAGTACTTC
CASSPAGEQYF
>TRBJ1-6|TRBV6-2/TRBV6-3|.|.
TGTGCCAGCAGTACTCCGGGACCTAATAATTCACCCCTCCACTTT
CASSTPGPNNSPLHF
>TRBJ2-7|TRBV10-3|.|TRBD2
TGTGCCATCAGTGAGTCACTAGCGCCCTTTTACGAGCAGTACTTC
CAISESLAPFYEQYF
>TRBJ1-6|TRBV2|.|.
TGTGCCAGCAGTGATGAGTCACCCCTCCACTTT
CASSDESPLHF
>TRBJ2-1|TRBV9|.|.
TGTGCCAGCAGTCTTAATAATGAGCAGTTCTTC
CASSLNNEQFF
>TRBJ2-3|TRBV5-1|.|.
TGCGCCAGCAGCTTGGCAGGGTTTACAGATACGCAGTATTTT
CASSLAGFTDTQYF
>TRBJ2-2|TRBV18|.|.
TGTGCCAGCTCACCAACAGGGTTCGGAACCGGGGAGCTGTTTTTT
CASSPTGFGTGELFF
>TRBJ2-1|TRBV11-3|.|TRBD2
TGTGCCAGCAGCTTATCAGGGACTAGCGGGAGCTCCTACAATGAGCAGTTCTTC
CASSLSGTSGSSYNEQFF
>TRBJ2-5|TRBV5-6|.|.
TGTGCCAGCAGCTTTCAAGAGACCCAGTACTTC
CASSFQETQYF
>TRBJ1-2|TRBV7-3|.|TRBD1
TGTGCCAGCAGCTTATCCGCAGGGGGCGGTGACTATGGCTACACCTTC
CASSLSAGGGDYGYTF
>TRBJ2-1|TRBV24-1|.|.
TGTGCCACCAGTGGAGGTTCGTTACAGGGCGGGAATGAGCAGTTCTTC
CATSGGSLQGGNEQFF
>TRBJ2-2|TRBV5-1|few|TRBD1
TGCGCCAGCAGCTTGATACAGGGGGAAGCCGGGGAGCTGTTTTTT
CASSLIQGEAGELFF
>TRBJ1-5|TRBV19|.|.
TGTGCCAGTAGTCCGAACAGGAACAATCAGCCCCAGCATTTT
CASSPNRNNQPQHF
>TRBJ2-7|TRBV7-2|.|.
TGTGCCAGCAGCTCCGCCGGGAGCGGAGCCTACGAGCAGTACTTC
CASSSAGSGAYEQYF